This entry describes one T cell receptor (beta chain). Antigen specificity is unknown. The data are from a study of cytotoxic CD8 clonotypes in ibrutinib-treated CLL. Study conclusions and caveats: Circulating CD8+ T-cell counts were tracked by baseline clonality, which exceeded that of age-matched healthy donors.

The germline gives CDR1 SGHTS, CDR2 YDEGEE. The length of the CDR3 is 14 residues. V lost 5 bases to trimming and J lost 4 bases; unmatched junction nucleotides: 6. Assay used: immunoSEQ multiplex PCR; TCRdb lists only in-frame clones, some missing. The sample carries about 130,000 clones, 79% recorded once. The sequence derives from a human donor with chronic lymphocytic leukemia. Here the sequenced sample was PBMCs, taken after 12 months of ibrutinib treatment. This chain links TRBV5-8 with TRBJ2-3; 8 bases fit TRBD2. CDR3 in amino acids: CASRWGGRPDTQYF. CDR3 bases: TGTGCCAGCAGGTGGGGCGGGAGGCCAGATACGCAGTATTTT.